This TCR beta chain stems from a study of T cell repertoires in cytomegalovirus infection. The wider study: It was recently identified HLA-C-restricted and well-studied HLA-B-restricted CMV epitopes that the study used. Matching HLA type, along with CMV infection, was indicated by public TCR beta signatures.

This clonotype was picked up a small number of times. Its antigen is unidentified. TCRdb redid the calling of the reads with MiXCR, one entry per CDR3 protein. The sample shows approximately 990,000 distinct CDR3 sequences, approximately 31% of them seen only once. CDR1 and CDR2 (germline): DFQATT, SNEGSKA (reference sequence). The CDR3 consists of 15 residues. Whole-study results and caveats: Cumulative frequency (of public TCR beta family members) identified carriers of CMV plus the relevant HLA. Across the ex vivo response, the dominant clonotypes were HLA-C-restricted CMV-specific TCR beta clonotypes.

The source is a human donor in good health (CMV status not recorded). Some clones in this sample may be carry-over from other donors' samples. The sample here was cultured CD8+ T cells from PBMCs, taken from culture after CMV antigen stimulation. The chain has TRBV20-1 and TRBJ2-1; 8 bases are a match to TRBD2. The CDR3 DNA sequence: TGCAGGGCCTCGAGGGGGACTAGCTCCTACAATGAGCAGTTCTTC. Translation: CRASRGTSSYNEQFF.